This T cell receptor (beta chain) was recovered during a study of vaccination and CD4 T cells after COVID-19. For the study at large: Six male and four female convalescents took part, two of them Hispanic.

Cultured CD4+ T-cell DNA underwent Oncomine TCR Beta short-read sequencing. MiXCR, run by TCRdb on the PCR reads, gives a single entry per CDR3 protein. Here the sample spans fewer than 20,000 distinct CDR3 sequences, around 58% being singletons. The sample's treatment: approximately 9-day PBMC culture with coronavirus spike peptide pools or control peptides (ViraFEST assay). ViraFEST enlarged antigen-specific T cell populations with peptide pools and afterwards sequenced TCRs. It was with 9 to 10 IU/ml IL-2 and around 10 ug/ml peptide pools that 1.5 million to 2.5 million PBMCs per well were cultured. About this clonotype: The target antigen is unknown.

V was cut by 4 bases and J by 4 bases, with 8 bases left in between. Germline V gives CDR1 SGHDN, CDR2 FVKESK. This CDR3 comprises 13 residues. The V call is TRBV14, the J call TRBJ2-1, with D possibly matching TRBD1 (5 bases). This sequence originates from a human donor who had recovered from COVID-19. Sequenced sample: CD4+ T cells from blood, cultured in vitro. This CDR3 is CASSPAGYNEQFF. The CDR3 DNA sequence: TGTGCCAGCAGCCCTGCAGGGTACAATGAGCAGTTCTTC.